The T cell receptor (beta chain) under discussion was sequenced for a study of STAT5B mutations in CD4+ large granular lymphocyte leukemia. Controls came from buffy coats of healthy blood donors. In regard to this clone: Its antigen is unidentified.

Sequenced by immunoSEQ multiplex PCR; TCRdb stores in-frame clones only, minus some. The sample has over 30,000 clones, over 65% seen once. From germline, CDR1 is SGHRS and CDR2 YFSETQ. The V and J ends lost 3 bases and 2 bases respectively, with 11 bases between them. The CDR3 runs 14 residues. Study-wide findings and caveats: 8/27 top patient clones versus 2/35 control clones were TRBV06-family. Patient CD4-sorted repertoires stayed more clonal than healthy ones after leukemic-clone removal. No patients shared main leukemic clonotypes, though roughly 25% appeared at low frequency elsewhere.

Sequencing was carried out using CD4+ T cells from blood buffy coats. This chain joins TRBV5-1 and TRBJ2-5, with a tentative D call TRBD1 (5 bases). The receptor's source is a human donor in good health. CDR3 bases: TGCGCCAGCAGCTCCTGGACAACTCAAGAGACCCAGTACTTC. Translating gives CASSSWTTQETQYF.